The 20 T cell receptor beta chains below come from one sample, sequenced in a study of Tregs in tolerant kidney transplant recipients (dated by TCRdb to the late 2010s). Library preparation was by the immunoSEQ multiplex PCR assay. In TCRdb, the immuneACCESS table is reduced to in-frame sequences with V and J assigned. These tables do not hold every clone; where another copy was compared, an unresolved V gene accounts for under half, and the others remain unexplained. The sample's table lists a count of roughly 3,000 clones. Roughly 5% of the sample is held by the ten biggest clonotypes. These TCRs' antigens remain unknown. The time point label here, explained by the study, means: blood sample drawn before combined kidney and bone marrow transplant. In bulk CFSE mixed lymphocyte reactions, CFSE-labeled recipient PBMCs were cocultured with irradiated donor PBMCs for five to six days, then stained for CD3/CD4/CD8 and FACS-sorted.

The sequencing used CD8+ T cells from blood cultured with allogeneic cells, collected before the transplant. Receptor source: a human patient who received a combined kidney and bone marrow transplant.

This clone is classed as medium-sized by frequency. Partial CDR3 DNA: TGTGCCAGTTCAAAGGGGGCCACTGAA. Translation gives CASSKGATE. The complete CDR3 reads CASSKGATEAFF. V is TRBV19 and J is TRBJ1-1; 7 bases are a match to TRBD1. The read halts 3 residues ahead of the CDR3 end, with the missing end drawn from the germline J gene. The V gene's germline CDR1 is LNHDA and CDR2 SQIVND (reference sequence). V lost 8 bases and J lost 4; bases outside the gene matches: 4. The CDR3 is 12 residues long.

As for this clone: Read coverage stops 3 residues before the CDR3 terminus; the germline J gene supplies the remainder. The rearrangement links TRBV30 to TRBJ2-5; 8 nucleotides match TRBD1. The CDR3 covers 12 residues. With V trimmed by 5 bases and J by 5 bases, 4 bases remained unmatched. Germline CDR1 GTSNPN, CDR2 SVGIG (reference sequence). This CDR3 reads CAWGQGGETQYF. Partial CDR3 DNA: TGTGCCTGGGGACAGGGTGGGGAGACC. Looking up the rest from reference TRBV30 and TRBJ2-5 gives the full variable domain: SQTIHQWPATLVQPVGSPLSLECTVEGTSNPNLYWYRQAAGRGLQLLFYSVGIGQISSEVPQNLSASRPQDRQFILSSKKLLLSDSGFYLCAWGQGGETQYFGPGTRLLVL.

CDR3 sequence: CASSIALGVEQYF. The sequenced CDR3 bases are TGTGCCAGTAGTATCGCGCTAGGGGTCGAG. The chain joins TRBV19 to TRBJ2-7; tentative D call: TRBD1 (5 bases). The read ends 3 residues before the CDR3 terminus; that terminus is restored from the germline J gene. Trimming took off 3 bases at V and 6 bases at J, with 12 bases between the two ends. The CDR3 consists of 13 residues. Germline-derived CDR1 and CDR2 are LNHDA and SQIVND (reference sequence).

Judged by frequency, this clone is medium-sized. Read coverage stops 3 residues before the CDR3 terminus; the germline J gene supplies the remainder. J is TRBJ2-7 and V is TRBV20-1; 10 bases are shared with TRBD1. V lost 1 base and J lost 3; bases outside the gene matches: 3. The CDR3 consists of 14 residues. In germline, CDR1 is DFQATT, CDR2 SNEGSKA (reference sequence). Partial CDR3 DNA: TGCAGTGCTAGAGTGGGACAGGGGAACTACGAG. Residues: CSARVGQGNYE. The entire CDR3 reads CSARVGQGNYEQYF.

A word on this clone: The sequence runs out 3 residues before the end of the CDR3; the remainder is reconstructed from the germline J gene. The J gene is TRBJ2-7, the V gene TRBV5-1; 8 nucleotides match TRBD1. The V and J ends lost 2 bases and 2 bases, in that order; junction bases with no gene match: 0. Germline assignment: CDR1 SGHRS and CDR2 YFSETQ. This CDR3 is built from 13 residues. The DNA read from the CDR3 is TGCGCCAGCAGCTTACAGGGGGCCTACGAG. Protein: CASSLQGAYE. The CDR3 as a whole reads CASSLQGAYEQYF.

Comments on this clone: Sequencing ends 3 residues short of the CDR3 end; the germline J gene provides the rest. This sequence joins TRBV2 and TRBJ1-6; maybe TRBD1 (6 bases). CDR3 length: 15 residues. Per germline, CDR1 SNHLY and CDR2 FYNNEI. V shed 4 bases and J shed 4 bases, with 11 bases lying between them. The covered CDR3 bases are TGTGCCAGCAGTGGCGGGACACCTTATAATTCACCC. This encodes CASSGGTPYNSP. The full CDR3 protein reads CASSGGTPYNSPLHF. The entire variable domain, with the rest obtained from reference TRBV2 and TRBJ1-6, is as follows: EPEVTQTPSHQVTQMGQEVILRCVPISNHLYFYWYRQILGQKVEFLVSFYNNEISEKSEIFDDQFSVERPDGSNFTLKIRSTKLEDSAMYFCASSGGTPYNSPLHFGNGTRLTVT.

Comment on this clone: The CDR3 is cut off 3 residues early in the read; its end comes from the germline J gene. The gene calls are TRBV13 and TRBJ1-1; 11 nucleotides agree with TRBD1. CDR3 size: 15 residues. Germline lookup yields CDR1 PRHDT and CDR2 FYEKMQ (reference sequence). V trimming: 3 bases; J trimming: 4 bases; junction bases outside the gene matches: 4. CDR3 sequence: CASSFRTGGLTEAFF. The DNA read from the CDR3 is TGTGCCAGCAGCTTTAGGACAGGGGGCCTCACTGAA.

This clone is classed as medium-sized by frequency. From the germline J gene comes the end of the CDR3, since the read stops 3 residues before it. This sequence joins TRBV20-1 and TRBJ2-5; 8 positions match TRBD2. V shed 3 bases, J shed 3 bases, and the junction held 15 bases outside the gene matches. CDR1 and CDR2 (germline): DFQATT, SNEGSKA (reference sequence). This CDR3 comprises 17 residues. The part of the CDR3 DNA that was read is TGCAGTGCTAGCCGGCCAGCGGGGGCGCCGAATAAAGAGACC. Protein sequence: CSASRPAGAPNKET. The entire CDR3 protein reads CSASRPAGAPNKETQYF.

Concerning this clone: The sequenced fragment ends 3 residues before the CDR3 boundary, so the rest is inferred from the germline J gene. The chain recombines TRBV11-2 with TRBJ2-7; D is possibly TRBD2 (5 bases). CDR1 SGHAT and CDR2 FQNNGV come from the germline V gene. There are 15 residues in the CDR3. V gave up 5 bases and J gave up 2 bases, with 16 bases separating them. CDR3 loop: CASSPSVGLAYEQYF. The part of the CDR3 DNA that was read is TGTGCCAGCAGCCCCTCCGTAGGACTTGCCTACGAG.

Concerning this clone: The sequenced fragment ends 3 residues before the CDR3 boundary, so the rest is inferred from the germline J gene. The V call is TRBV18, the J call TRBJ2-7, with 9 positions matching TRBD2. The CDR3 consists of 14 residues. Germline CDR1 is KGHSH and CDR2 is LQKENI. J lost 3 bases, V lost 3 bases, and 3 bases had no gene match. CDR3 DNA, as far as it was read: TGTGCCAGCTCACCGACTAGCGGATACTACGAG. Encoded protein: CASSPTSGYYE. The full CDR3 is CASSPTSGYYEQYF.

Notes on this clone: Read data end 3 residues before the CDR3 end; the end is taken from the germline J gene. This chain joins TRBV2 and TRBJ2-7, with 9 bases lining up with TRBD2. V lost 5 bases and J lost 0; bases outside the gene matches: 5. Germline assignment: CDR1 SNHLY and CDR2 FYNNEI. CDR3 length equals 15 residues. The DNA read from the CDR3 is TGTGCCAGCAGTTCAGCGGGGGGAAGCTCCTACGAG. Protein sequence: CASSSAGGSSYE. The full CDR3 is CASSSAGGSSYEQYF.

Remarks on this clone: Read sequence stops 3 residues before the CDR3 end, and the germline J gene provides the missing end. The V gene is TRBV6-8, the J gene TRBJ2-5; maybe TRBD2 (6 bases). Germline CDR1 and CDR2: MNHGY and SAAAGT. Trimming pared 0 bases from V and 4 bases from J, leaving 9 bases between. CDR3 size: 14 residues. The CDR3 DNA, read in part, is TGTGCCAGCAGTTACTCGCTCGGGGGAGAGACC. It encodes CASSYSLGGET. From start to end, the CDR3 is CASSYSLGGETQYF.

The part of the CDR3 DNA that was read is TGTGCCAGCAGCTTGACTAGCGGACAAGAGACC. This gives the protein CASSLTSGQET. The entire CDR3 protein is CASSLTSGQETYTF. V gene TRBV7-9 combines with J gene TRBJ1-2; TRBD1 might be the D (5 bases). The missing CDR3 end, 3 residues past where the read stops, is filled in from the germline J gene. This CDR3 is built from 14 residues. In germline, CDR1 is SEHNR, CDR2 FQNEAQ (reference sequence).

About this clone itself: The read comes to an end 3 residues before the CDR3 does, leaving the germline J gene to fill in the end. This chain joins TRBV5-1 and TRBJ1-3; possible D gene TRBD1, 6 bases. Trimming cost V 1 base and J 4 bases, with 18 bases left between them. Per germline, CDR1 SGHRS and CDR2 YFSETQ. This CDR3 contains 17 residues. The CDR3 bases that were read are TGCGCCAGCAGCTTGTTAGGGCAGGGGATCGCAGGAAACACC. This translates into CASSLLGQGIAGNT. Given in full, the CDR3 is CASSLLGQGIAGNTIYF. Together with reference TRBV5-1 and TRBJ1-3, the CDR3 gives the full variable domain: KAGVTQTPRYLIKTRGQQVTLSCSPISGHRSVSWYQQTPGQGLQFLFEYFSETQRNKGNFPGRFSGRQFSNSRSEMNVSTLELGDSALYLCASSLLGQGIAGNTIYFGEGSWLTVV.

This clone registers medium-sized by frequency. From the germline J gene comes the end of the CDR3, since the read stops 3 residues before it. The chain links TRBV7-9 to TRBJ1-1; 9 bases fit TRBD1. CDR3 length equals 15 residues. Germline lookup yields CDR1 SEHNR and CDR2 FQNEAQ (reference sequence). Partial CDR3 DNA: TGTGCCAGCAGCTCCATGACAGGGGGGTTGGCCGAA. Amino acid sequence: CASSSMTGGLAE. The entire CDR3 is CASSSMTGGLAEAFF.

Note on this clone: The CDR3 extends 3 residues past the end of the read, so its final part is completed from the germline J gene. The chain recombines TRBV5-6 with TRBJ1-2; the D gene is possibly TRBD1 (6 bases). This CDR3 comprises 14 residues. V was trimmed by 1 base and J by 6 bases, leaving 13 bases between them. Germline V gene data show CDR1 as SGHDT and CDR2 as YYEEEE. The CDR3 region is CASSLWGGGHGYTF. Incomplete CDR3 DNA: TGTGCCAGCAGCTTGTGGGGCGGGGGCCATGGC.

To note about this clone: The read terminates 3 residues ahead of where the CDR3 ends, so the germline J gene completes it. The V and J genes are TRBV7-9 and TRBJ2-7; D may be TRBD1 or TRBD2 (5 bases each). The CDR3 has 15 amino acids. The V end was cut by 5 bases, the J end by 2 bases, with 16 bases between. The germline V gene has CDR1 SEHNR and CDR2 FQNEAQ (reference sequence). This CDR3 is CASSQKGPGTYEQYF. The CDR3 DNA, read in part, is TGTGCCAGCAGCCAAAAGGGGCCCGGGACCTACGAG.

This clone is deemed medium-sized by its frequency. Read coverage stops 3 residues before the CDR3 terminus; the germline J gene supplies the remainder. This chain links TRBV7-2 with TRBJ1-1; the match to TRBD1 covers 9 bases. CDR1 is SGHTA, CDR2 FQGNSA, per germline. V shed 5 bases, J shed 4 bases, and the junction held 2 bases outside the gene matches. This CDR3 contains 13 residues. CDR3 protein: CASSRQGGTEAFF. CDR3 bases read: TGTGCCAGCAGCCGACAGGGGGGCACTGAA. Supplemented by reference TRBV7-2 and TRBJ1-1, the full variable domain reads GAGVSQSPSNKVTEKGKDVELRCDPISGHTALYWYRQSLGQGLEFLIYFQGNSAPDKSGLPSDRFSAERTGGSVSTLTIQRTQQEDSAVYLCASSRQGGTEAFFGQGTRLTVV.

Points on this clone: A junction boundary mismatches the germline segment, possibly from a read error. The read finishes 3 residues shy of the CDR3 end, and the germline J gene is used to complete it. The chain carries TRBV4-2 and TRBJ2-7, with 8 nucleotides matching TRBD1. The germline V gene encodes CDR1 LGHNA and CDR2 YNFKEQ. CDR3 size: 16 residues. CDR3 loop: CASSQDPDRGGHEQYF. The DNA read from the CDR3 is TGCGCCAGCAGCCAAGATCCCGACAGGGGAGGCCACGAG.

By frequency, this clone registers medium-sized. The CDR3 goes on 3 residues after the read ends, and that part is filled in from the germline J gene. The J gene is TRBJ2-5, the V gene TRBV13; TRBD1 might be the D (6 bases). V lost 1 base to trimming and J lost 3 bases, with 6 bases between them. The CDR3 has 13 residues. The germline CDR1 and CDR2 sequences are PRHDT and FYEKMQ (reference sequence). CDR3 sequence reads: CASSLDREETQYF. The CDR3 bases that were read are TGTGCCAGCAGCTTAGACAGGGAAGAGACC. Full variable domain (missing parts from reference TRBV13 and TRBJ2-5): AAGVIQSPRHLIKEKRETATLKCYPIPRHDTVYWYQQGPGQDPQFLISFYEKMQSDKGSIPDRFSAQQFSDYHSELNMSSLELGDSALYFCASSLDREETQYFGPGTRLLVL.